These 9 T cell receptor beta chains came from one sample sequenced in a study of identical twins' blood T cells. TCRdb passed the 5' RACE reads through MiXCR, listing each CDR3 protein once. The table includes 350,000 to 400,000 distinct CDR3 sequences, about 28% detected once. The sample consisted of PBMCs. Source of these receptors: a woman between 18 and 55 years old in good health.

The chain carries TRBV6-6 and TRBJ2-7; 8 bases agree with TRBD2. The J segment lost 7 bases and the V segment lost 5 bases, leaving 4 bases of the junction unmatched. Germline-derived CDR1 and CDR2 are MNHNY and SVGAGI (reference sequence). The CDR3 extends over 12 amino acids. The chain's CDR3 is CASSPGGREQYF. CDR3 nucleotides: TGTGCCAGCAGTCCGGGAGGGAGAGAGCAGTACTTC.

As to this clonotype: This may be a read error: a much more frequent sequence differs by one nucleotide. The chain has TRBV29-1 and TRBJ2-3; the D gene could be TRBD1 or TRBD2 (5 bases each). The germline CDR1 and CDR2 sequences are SQVTM and ANQGSEA. The CDR3 length is 15 residues. The CDR3 DNA is TGCAGCGTTGAAGGGGGGTGGGGCGACACAGGTACGCAGTATTTT. Translating gives CSVEGGWGDTGTQYF.

There are many counts of this clonotype. The chain employs TRBV7-8 and TRBJ1-4; the D gene is possibly TRBD1 (5 bases). Germline CDR1 reads SGHVS; CDR2 reads FQNEAQ. The CDR3 has 17 amino acids. Trimming shortened V by 1 base and J by 8 bases, and 20 bases separated the two germline ends. CDR3 amino acids: CASSLGGGRASLEKLFF. CDR3 DNA: TGTGCCAGCAGCTTAGGAGGCGGCAGGGCCAGTCTGGAAAAACTGTTTTTT. Full variable domain (missing parts from reference TRBV7-8 and TRBJ1-4): GAGVSQSPRYKVAKRGQDVALRCDPISGHVSLFWYQQALGQGPEFLTYFQNEAQLDKSGLPSDRFFAERPEGSVSTLKIQRTQQEDSAVYLCASSLGGGRASLEKLFFGSGTQLSVL.

This clonotype was seen a handful of times. This rearrangement joins TRBV29-1 to TRBJ2-3, with 7 bases aligning to TRBD2. J lost 6 bases, V lost 4 bases, and 4 bases had no gene match. The CDR3 is 12 residues long. Germline V lookup: CDR1 SQVTM, CDR2 ANQGSEA. In DNA form, the CDR3 reads TGCAGCGTTGCCAGCGGGACGGATACGCAGTATTTT. Translating it yields CSVASGTDTQYF.

This clonotype was counted between two and nine times. The rearrangement links TRBV11-3 to TRBJ1-1; D remains unclear. The germline V and J ends were trimmed by 0 bases and 7 bases, with 12 bases remaining between them. There are 14 residues in the CDR3. Looked up from germline, CDR1 is SGHNT and CDR2 is YENEEA. The CDR3 protein is CASSLEQWTDEAFF. DNA for the CDR3: TGTGCCAGCAGCTTAGAGCAGTGGACGGATGAAGCTTTCTTT.

In this sample, this clonotype turned up many times. The chain uses TRBV20-1 and TRBJ1-1, with D possibly being TRBD1 (5 bases). The CDR3 has 14 residues. Trimming left V 3 bases short and J 2 bases short, with 13 bases between. Germline-derived CDR1 and CDR2 are DFQATT and SNEGSKA (reference sequence). The CDR3, as DNA: TGCAGTGCTAGTTTTGGACACTCAAACACTGAAGCTTTCTTT. Translation gives CSASFGHSNTEAFF.

The J gene is TRBJ1-1, the V gene TRBV19; D ambiguous. The ends were cut back, 1 base at V and 0 bases at J, with 6 bases in the middle. The germline V gene has CDR1 LNHDA and CDR2 SQIVND (reference sequence). The CDR3 runs 14 residues. CDR3 amino acids: CASSIGFMNTEAFF. The CDR3 region has the DNA TGTGCCAGTAGTATAGGTTTCATGAACACTGAAGCTTTCTTT.

Concerning this clonotype: A much more abundant neighbour one base away suggests this may be a read error. Because the CDR3 is missing its conserved closing phenylalanine or tryptophan, this is likely a read error. The gene calls are TRBV11-2 and TRBJ1-1; D remains unclear. The CDR3 runs to 14 residues. Between the trimmed V and J ends, which lost 2 bases and 0 bases, there was a span of 7 bases. Per the germline V gene, CDR1 is SGHAT and CDR2 is FQNNGV. CDR3 bases: TGTGCCAGCAGCTTAAATGGGATGAACACTGAAGCTTTCCTT. Its translation: CASSLNGMNTEAFL.

This clonotype came up a few times. CDR3 in DNA: TGTGCCAGCAGTGATTTGAATGGAAATTCACCCCTCCACTTT. Residues: CASSDLNGNSPLHF. The chain has TRBV2 and TRBJ1-6; D is uncertain. Germline V gene lookup returns CDR1 SNHLY and CDR2 FYNNEI. The CDR3 contains 14 residues. The ends were cut back, 3 bases at V and 7 bases at J, with 10 bases in the middle.